This entry lists 18 T cell receptor beta chains sequenced from one sample in a study of CD4 T cells in relation to SARS-CoV-2 and coronaviruses (dated by TCRdb to the early 2020s). Which antigens these TCRs recognize remains unknown. CD4+ T cells from unexposed donors were collected before the COVID-19 pandemic (2011-2018). Following 10 days of culture, the EasySep CD4+ T cell isolation kit was used to isolate CD4+ T cells. Receptor libraries were prepared by the immunoSEQ multiplex PCR assay. As stored in TCRdb, this immuneACCESS dataset retains in-frame rearrangements with V and J assigned. A fraction of the clones does not appear; measured against another copy, unresolved V genes explain less than half of the discrepancy, and the remainder lacks a known reason. The sample records roughly 10,000 clones, roughly 70% of which are singletons. More than 15% of the sample is taken by the ten largest.

The sequencing input was CD4+ T cells from PBMCs, cultured in vitro. These receptors were taken from a human donor in good health.

There are a few counts of this clone. This rearrangement joins TRBV6-2 or TRBV6-3 to TRBJ2-3; 7 bases match TRBD2. The V and J ends lost 2 bases and 1 base, in that order; junction bases with no gene match: 3. Germline lookup yields CDR1 MNHEY and CDR2 SVGEGT. The CDR3 consists of 15 residues. The CDR3 region is CASSYDRGGTDTQYF. CDR3 nucleotide sequence: TGTGCCAGCAGTTACGACCGGGGGGGCACAGATACGCAGTATTTT.

The V call is TRBV7-2, the J call TRBJ2-1; 7 bases align to TRBD1. The germline gives CDR1 SGHTA, CDR2 FQGNSA. V dropped 5 bases and J dropped 5; count of bases not matched to a gene: 3. The CDR3 has 13 amino acids. CDR3 DNA sequence: TGTGCCAGCAGCAAGGGACAGAACAATGAGCAGTTCTTC. As protein: CASSKGQNNEQFF.

The chain employs TRBV6-5 and TRBJ1-1, with a tentative D call TRBD1 (6 bases). This CDR3 contains 11 residues. Germline CDR1 reads MNHEY; CDR2 reads SVGAGI. V was clipped by 9 bases and J by 5 bases, with 10 bases between them. CDR3 coding DNA: TGTGCCAGTTCGAGGGGGACTGAAGCTTTCTTT. Protein product: CASSRGTEAFF.

This clone was picked up a small number of times. V usage is TRBV9 and J usage is TRBJ1-6; D may be TRBD1 (5 bases). Germline CDR1 reads SGDLS; CDR2 reads YYNGEE. The CDR3 runs 15 residues. Trimming cost V 0 bases and J 5 bases, with 9 bases left between them. The chain's CDR3 is CASSVDPQDNSPLHF. The DNA for the CDR3 is TGTGCCAGCAGCGTAGATCCACAGGATAATTCACCCCTCCACTTT.

The CDR3 loop is CASSEARTRANEQFF. DNA of the CDR3: TGTGCCAGCAGTGAAGCCCGGACTAGAGCGAATGAGCAGTTCTTC. The chain recombines TRBV2 with TRBJ2-1; TRBD2 matches at 7 bases. The CDR3 is 15 residues long. Germline V CDR1 and CDR2: SNHLY, FYNNEI. The J segment lost 7 bases and the V segment lost 0 bases, leaving 6 bases of the junction unmatched. Full variable domain (missing parts from reference TRBV2 and TRBJ2-1): EPEVTQTPSHQVTQMGQEVILRCVPISNHLYFYWYRQILGQKVEFLVSFYNNEISEKSEIFDDQFSVERPDGSNFTLKIRSTKLEDSAMYFCASSEARTRANEQFFGPGTRLTVL.

The chain recombines TRBV10-2 with TRBJ2-3, with 10 bases aligning to TRBD2. The V segment lost 7 bases and the J segment 8 bases; nucleotides outside the gene matches: 21. Germline loops: CDR1 WSHSY, CDR2 SAAADI. The CDR3 has 18 amino acids. The CDR3 DNA reads as TGCGCCAGCACACTATTCTCGGGTCGACTAGCGGGTGTCGGTACGCAGTATTTT. Amino acid sequence: CASTLFSGRLAGVGTQYF.

The chain joins TRBV29-1 to TRBJ1-2; the match to TRBD1 covers 7 bases. The CDR3 loop spans 14 amino acids. From germline, CDR1 is SQVTM and CDR2 ANQGSEA. V shed 5 bases, J shed 4 bases, and the junction held 10 bases outside the gene matches. The CDR3, as DNA: TGCAGCGTTACCAAAACAGGGGAGGGCTATGGCTACACCTTC. This gives the protein CSVTKTGEGYGYTF. Using reference TRBV29-1 and TRBJ1-2 for the parts outside the CDR3, the full variable domain is SAVISQKPSRDICQRGTSLTIQCQVDSQVTMMFWYRQQPGQSLTLIATANQGSEATYESGFVIDKFPISRPNLTFSTLTVSNMSPEDSSIYLCSVTKTGEGYGYTFGSGTRLTVV.

This rearrangement joins TRBV4-2 to TRBJ2-2, with 8 positions matching TRBD2. This CDR3 region has 21 residues. Per the germline V gene, CDR1 is LGHNA and CDR2 is YNFKEQ. Germline trimming cut 1 base from V and 4 bases from J; bases unmatched to any gene: 20. As DNA, the CDR3 is TGTGCCAGCAGCCAAGCCCCCGGCTTAGGCGGGAGGATTATTGGCACCGGGGAGCTGTTTTTT. It specifies CASSQAPGLGGRIIGTGELFF.

This clone showed up just once. V and J are TRBV11-2 and TRBJ1-4; no clear D. CDR3 size: 15 residues. V dropped 5 bases and J dropped 0 bases, with 10 bases sitting between them. Germline V gene data show CDR1 as SGHAT and CDR2 as FQNNGV. CDR3 sequence: CASSLAATTNEKLFF. The CDR3 nucleotides are TGTGCCAGCAGCCTAGCGGCTACAACTAATGAAAAACTGTTTTTT.

The rearrangement joins TRBV6-5 to TRBJ2-7; 11 positions agree with TRBD2. The V gene end was trimmed by 7 bases and the J gene end by 4 bases; junction bases not matched to a gene: 6. Germline-derived CDR1 and CDR2 are MNHEY and SVGAGI. This CDR3 has 14 residues. The CDR3 nucleotides are TGTGCCAGCAAGATACTAGCGGGAGAGTACGAGCAGTACTTC. This sequence encodes CASKILAGEYEQYF.

About this clone: Compared with germline, one end of the junction differs, possibly owing to a read error. The chain is built from TRBV6-5 and TRBJ2-1; D might be TRBD2 (6 bases). Looked up from germline, CDR1 is MNHEY and CDR2 is SVGAGI. The length of the CDR3 is 15 residues. CDR3 nucleotides: TGTGCCAGCAGTTACTCCCCGGAGGGTTCCAATGAGCAATTCTTC. This translates into CASSYSPEGSNEQFF.

The V and J genes are TRBV12-2 and TRBJ2-1; TRBD1 was called by the table and not checked on the DNA. TRBV12-2 is reported as a pseudogene. The CDR3 loop spans 17 amino acids. The CDR3: CASRHRQETRPYNEQFF. For the CDR3, the DNA is TGTGCAAGTCGCCACCGACAGGAGACGCGCCCCTACAATGAGCAGTTCTTC.

This chain connects TRBV29-1 to TRBJ2-5; either TRBD1 or TRBD2 may supply D (5 bases each). CDR1 and CDR2 (germline): SQVTM, ANQGSEA. V lost 3 bases to trimming and J lost 5 bases, with 16 bases between them. This CDR3 has 14 amino acids. CDR3 sequence: CSVDVGVGWETQYF. The CDR3 DNA follows: TGCAGCGTTGATGTGGGGGTCGGATGGGAGACCCAGTACTTC.

The table lists this clone with a few counts. The CDR3 is CASSPGHANYGYTF. CDR3 DNA sequence: TGTGCCAGCAGCCCGGGACACGCTAACTATGGCTACACCTTC. J is TRBJ1-2 and V is TRBV7-2; D perhaps matches TRBD1 (6 bases). Between the trimmed V and J ends, which lost 5 bases and 0 bases, there was a span of 10 bases. The CDR3 is 14 residues long. The germline gives CDR1 SGHTA, CDR2 FQGNSA.

The V call is TRBV9, the J call TRBJ1-2; 8 bases match TRBD1. Germline loops: CDR1 SGDLS, CDR2 YYNGEE. The CDR3 is 16 amino acids. After removal of 3 bases from V and 4 bases from J, the junction contained 11 bases not matched to a gene. The CDR3 DNA is TGTGCCAGCAGCGCGGGGGGGGCAGGGGGCGCCTATGGCTACACCTTC. Protein sequence: CASSAGGAGGAYGYTF.

This clone is a singleton in its sample. This chain connects TRBV5-4 to TRBJ2-5; possibly TRBD2 for D (6 bases). The CDR3 runs to 16 residues. V was pared by 3 bases and J by 7 bases, with 22 bases between. Germline-derived CDR1 and CDR2 are SGHNT and YYREEE (reference sequence). This chain's CDR3 is CASSSGVGAGFGTQYF. The DNA of the CDR3 is TGTGCCAGCAGCTCGGGGGTAGGGGCAGGGTTTGGGACCCAGTACTTC.

This chain joins TRBV19 and TRBJ2-1; no reliable D call. Deletions cut 0 bases from V and 1 base from J, with 10 bases between. From germline, CDR1 is LNHDA and CDR2 SQIVND (reference sequence). This CDR3 comprises 16 residues. The CDR3 sequence: CASSIELTGSYNEQFF. CDR3 bases: TGTGCCAGTAGTATAGAGCTAACCGGTTCCTACAATGAGCAGTTCTTC.

The rearrangement links TRBV4-2 to TRBJ1-2, with 9 bases matching TRBD1. This CDR3 has 16 amino acids. Germline V gene sequence: CDR1 LGHNA, CDR2 YNFKEQ. V was pared by 6 bases and J by 2 bases, with 10 bases of the junction left unmatched. This CDR3 reads CASSPTTGGENYGYTF. CDR3 nucleotide sequence: TGTGCCAGCAGTCCCACGACAGGGGGGGAAAACTATGGCTACACCTTC.